These 4 T cell receptor beta chains share one sample of origin, sequenced in a study of radiotherapy plus CTLA-4 blockade in lung cancer. Assay: immunoSEQ multiplex PCR; the TCRdb copy retains only in-frame clones and omits some. The data show about 66,000 clones, around 83% seen once. The sample consisted of peripheral blood, taken from a patient treated with radiotherapy plus ipilimumab. The receptor set was obtained from a human donor with non-small cell lung cancer who had a partial response to radiotherapy plus ipilimumab.

The chain recombines TRBV28 with TRBJ2-5, with D maybe TRBD2 (7 bases). The V gene lost 8 bases and the J gene lost 4 bases, with 11 bases spanning the gap. The CDR3 contains 12 residues. The germline V gene encodes CDR1 MDHEN and CDR2 SYDVKM. CDR3 amino acids: CASGRGGETQYF. Written as DNA, the CDR3 is TGTGCCAGCGGGAGGGGGGGAGAGACCCAGTACTTC. The variable domain in full, with the rest retrieved from reference TRBV28 and TRBJ2-5, is DVKVTQSSRYLVKRTGEKVFLECVQDMDHENMFWYRQDPGLGLRLIYFSYDVKMKEKGDIPEGYSVSREKKERFSLILESASTNQTSMYLCASGRGGETQYFGPGTRLLVL.

The V gene is TRBV6-5, the J gene TRBJ1-1; D ambiguous. This CDR3 has 13 amino acids. Trimming cost V 5 bases and J 0 bases, with 7 bases left between them. The germline CDR1 and CDR2 sequences are MNHEY and SVGAGI. In DNA, the CDR3 is TGTGCCAGCAGTCGACAACTGAACACTGAAGCTTTCTTT. As protein: CASSRQLNTEAFF.

A few counts support this clone. V and J are TRBV6-5 and TRBJ2-7, with 7 bases fitting TRBD2. Germline V gene sequence: CDR1 MNHEY, CDR2 SVGAGI. CDR3 size: 15 residues. Trimming cost V 2 bases and J 2 bases; bases outside gene matches: 6. DNA for the CDR3: TGTGCCAGCAGTTACGGGGGACTACCGACCTACGAGCAGTACTTC. This translates into CASSYGGLPTYEQYF.

The chain recombines TRBV27 with TRBJ2-7; 14 nucleotides match TRBD2. Germline values: CDR1 MNHEY, CDR2 SMNVEV (reference sequence). The CDR3 totals 16 residues. The V gene end was trimmed by 4 bases and the J gene end by 3 bases; junction bases not matched to a gene: 5. CDR3 sequence reads: CASSSTGLAGDYEQYF. In DNA, the CDR3 is TGTGCCAGCAGTTCCACGGGACTAGCGGGAGACTACGAGCAGTACTTC.